A selection of T cell receptor beta chains follows, all from one sample in a study of neurological immune-mediated disorders. A single record per CDR3 protein comes from TCRdb applying MiXCR to the 5' RACE reads. The profile shows around 18,000 distinct CDR3 sequences, around a quarter of them singletons. Sequences were obtained from PBMCs. These receptor sequences come from a man aged 45-65 years with HTLV-1-associated myelopathy (HAM/TSP). CDR3s include the opening cysteine and the closing phenylalanine or tryptophan. A D gene is named only where the DNA matches it firmly. Expanded clones are given a class, and other clones once, few, many or no size at all.

CDR3 DNA	CDR3 protein	clone size	V gene	J gene	D gene
TGCAGTGCTAGATCGCCAGGGTCTGGAAACACCATATATTTT	CSARSPGSGNTIYF	.	TRBV20-1	TRBJ1-3	.
TGTGCCAGCAACCCGAGGGGGGTCTACAATGAGCAGTTCTTC	CASNPRGVYNEQFF	.	TRBV25-1	TRBJ2-1	.
TGCGCCAGCAGCCTAATGGGAGGGAGCACAGATACGCAGTATTTT	CASSLMGGSTDTQYF	.	TRBV4-1	TRBJ2-3	TRBD2
TGCAGCGCCGGTCCGGGTTACGAGCAGTACTTC	CSAGPGYEQYF	many	TRBV29-1	TRBJ2-7	.
TGCAGTGCTAGAGAGGGACAAGTCAATCAGCCCCAGCATTTT	CSAREGQVNQPQHF	.	TRBV20-1	TRBJ1-5	.
TGTGCCAGCAGCCAAGACAGGGGTACTGAAGCTTTCTTT	CASSQDRGTEAFF	few	TRBV14	TRBJ1-1	.
TGTGCCAGCAGTTTAGGGTCCGACACCTACGAGCAGTACTTC	CASSLGSDTYEQYF	.	TRBV28	TRBJ2-7	.
TGCAGTGCGCCCCGGGGGGCTAACTATGGCTACACCTTC	CSAPRGANYGYTF	.	TRBV20-1	TRBJ1-2	.
TGCAGCGTCGCTCTAGCTAGCGAGCAGTTCTTC	CSVALASEQFF	.	TRBV29-1	TRBJ2-1	.
TGTGCCAGCAGTTCCGCAGGCAGGGACAATGAGCAGTTCTTC	CASSSAGRDNEQFF	.	TRBV12-3/TRBV12-4	TRBJ2-1	.
TGCAGCGTTGAAACAGGGTCGGCCTACGAGCAGTACTTC	CSVETGSAYEQYF	.	TRBV29-1	TRBJ2-7	.
TGTGCCAGCACGGACAGGGTCCAAGAGACCCAGTACTTC	CASTDRVQETQYF	.	TRBV6-6	TRBJ2-5	TRBD1
TGCAGTGCTCGGAGAGGGGACCAGGGATCCTACGAGCAGTACTTC	CSARRGDQGSYEQYF	many	TRBV20-1	TRBJ2-7	.
TGCGCCAGCAGCTTAGGGCAGGGGCGGCATGAGCAGTTCTTC	CASSLGQGRHEQFF	many	TRBV5-1	TRBJ2-1	.
TGTGCCAGCAGTGGAGGACCGGACCGTCCCTACGAGCAGTACTTC	CASSGGPDRPYEQYF	few	TRBV27	TRBJ2-7	.
TGTGCCAGCAGCTTGGAGGAGTCGGGCCAAGAGACCCAGTACTTC	CASSLEESGQETQYF	.	TRBV5-6	TRBJ2-5	.
TGTGCCACCAGCAGAGCTCGGGGCTCCTACGAGCAGTACTTC	CATSRARGSYEQYF	.	TRBV15	TRBJ2-7	.
TGCAGTGCTAGAGTCCGCCCAGGGGCGGTCGCTGGCTACACCTTC	CSARVRPGAVAGYTF	.	TRBV20-1	TRBJ1-2	.
TGCAGTGCTAGATCGACTAGCTCCTACAATGAGCAGTTCTTC	CSARSTSSYNEQFF	.	TRBV20-1	TRBJ2-1	.
TGCGCCAGCAGCTTGGGAGGGGGGGCCGATGGCTACACCTTC	CASSLGGGADGYTF	.	TRBV5-1	TRBJ1-2	.
TGCAGTGCAACTGACTTCAATGAGCAGTTCTTC	CSATDFNEQFF	many	TRBV20-1	TRBJ2-1	.
TGCAGTGCGGGCCGGAGGGAAAGAGGACAGATCTCCTACGAGCAGTACTTC	CSAGRRERGQISYEQYF	many	TRBV20-1	TRBJ2-7	.
TGCGCCAGCAGCTTGGCGGTAGCGGGCAATGAGCAGTTCTTC	CASSLAVAGNEQFF	medium-sized	TRBV5-1	TRBJ2-1	TRBD2
TGCGCCAGCAGCTTCAGCGGGGGGGCCTCGAATGAGCAGTTCTTC	CASSFSGGASNEQFF	many	TRBV5-1	TRBJ2-1	TRBD2
TGCGCCAGCAGCACCTTGCAGGGCGCAGATACGCAGTATTTT	CASSTLQGADTQYF	few	TRBV5-1	TRBJ2-3	.
TGCAGTGCTAGCCGCTCTGGGGCCAACGTCCTGACTTTC	CSASRSGANVLTF	few	TRBV20-1	TRBJ2-6	.
TGCGCCAGCAGCTTGGATGGAGGGAAGGAAAAACTGTTTTTT	CASSLDGGKEKLFF	.	TRBV5-1	TRBJ1-4	.
TGTGCCAGCACCAGGACAGGGAGGGACAATCAGCCCCAGCATTTT	CASTRTGRDNQPQHF	few	TRBV6-1	TRBJ1-5	TRBD1
TGCAGTGCTAGTAGCAGGGAAGAGACCCAGTACTTC	CSASSREETQYF	many	TRBV20-1	TRBJ2-5	.
TGCAGTGCGAGACGCACTAGGACCTCTGAGAATGAGCAGTTCTTC	CSARRTRTSENEQFF	.	TRBV20-1	TRBJ2-1	.
TGCGCCAGCAGCCGGGCGGGGACAGGGGGCTCTGGAAACACCATATATTTT	CASSRAGTGGSGNTIYF	few	TRBV5-1	TRBJ1-3	TRBD1
TGCGCCAGCAACTTTTTGGGGCCCGACACCGGGGAGCTGTTTTTT	CASNFLGPDTGELFF	.	TRBV5-1	TRBJ2-2	.
TGTGGTTCTGCCAGGGACTATAATTCACCCCTCCACTTT	CGSARDYNSPLHF	.	TRBV9	TRBJ1-6	.
TGTGCCAGCAGCCCGAACAGGGAAAATACGCAGTATTTT	CASSPNRENTQYF	many	TRBV7-9	TRBJ2-3	.
TGCGCCAGCAGCTTGTCAGGGGTGGACACTGAAGCTTTCTTT	CASSLSGVDTEAFF	.	TRBV5-1	TRBJ1-1	.
TGTGCCAGCTCACAGGGGCAATGGAATGAAGCTTTCTTT	CASSQGQWNEAFF	.	TRBV18	TRBJ1-1	.
TGTGCCAGCAGCTCACAGGGGGCCGGGGAAAAACTGTTTTTT	CASSSQGAGEKLFF	.	TRBV7-9	TRBJ1-4	TRBD1
TGCGCCAGCAGCTTCCAAGGACAGGGTGGGGATACGCAGTATTTT	CASSFQGQGGDTQYF	.	TRBV5-1	TRBJ2-3	TRBD1
TGCGCCAGCAGCTTTAGGACAGGGGACACCGGGGAGCTGTTTTTT	CASSFRTGDTGELFF	.	TRBV5-1	TRBJ2-2	TRBD1
TGCGCCAGCAGCCAGGACAGTCCGGCCGCCAACGTCCTGACTTTC	CASSQDSPAANVLTF	once	TRBV5-1	TRBJ2-6	.